The subject of this entry is one T cell receptor beta chain. This specimen comes from a study of T cells in Graves' hyperthyroidism and ophthalmopathy. TCR beta CDR3 regions were amplified from RNA. HTBI primers were employed in a first-round RT-PCR of the TCR CDR3. MiXCR, run by TCRdb on the multiplex PCR reads, gives a single entry per CDR3 protein. Among under 300,000 distinct CDR3 sequences listed, more than 14% were seen once. The V gene lost 1 base and the J gene lost 8 bases, with 10 bases spanning the gap. The CDR3 runs 13 residues. Germline V gene sequence: CDR1 SGHNT, CDR2 YYREEE (reference sequence).

The rearrangement uses TRBV5-4 and TRBJ2-1; D is tentatively TRBD1 or TRBD2 (6 bases each). This sequence was found in a woman in her thirties or forties with Graves' hyperthyroidism that later progressed to Graves' ophthalmopathy. Sequencing was performed on blood. This chain's CDR3 is CASSLMGGDEQFF. The CDR3 bases are TGTGCCAGCAGCTTGATGGGGGGCGATGAGCAGTTCTTC.